The 9 T cell receptor beta chains reported below all come from one sample, sequenced in a study of shared clonotypes between healthy human individuals. TCRdb's table, derived via immunoSEQ multiplex PCR, lists solely in-frame clones and lacks some. Among around 2.5 million clones listed, over 85% were seen once. The sequencing sample was made of naive CD4+ T cells from PBMCs. Subset indicated: CD45RA+ positively selected. These receptors were obtained from a man between 18 and 35 years old in good health. Some clones in this sample may be carry-over from other donors' samples.

With respect to this clone: Other DNA sequences in the sample encode the same CDR3. V gene TRBV9 combines with J gene TRBJ1-5, with 9 bases aligning to TRBD1. Germline V gene sequence: CDR1 SGDLS, CDR2 YYNGEE. CDR3 length: 14 amino acids. With 3 bases clipped from V and 5 bases from J, the junction kept 3 bases outside the gene matches. The CDR3 nucleotides read TGTGCCAGCAGCGCGACAGGGGGTTATCAGCCCCAGCATTTT. Protein product: CASSATGGYQPQHF.

This chain uses TRBV7-2 with TRBJ1-2; a weak D match, TRBD1 (5 bases). The germline V gene encodes CDR1 SGHTA and CDR2 FQGNSA. The CDR3 is made up of 14 amino acids. Trimming took off 4 bases at V and 6 bases at J, with 15 bases between the two ends. CDR3 sequence reads: CASSSTRSGHGYTF. The CDR3 DNA sequence: TGTGCCAGCAGCTCGACCCGCTCAGGGCATGGCTACACCTTC.

The chain's CDR3 is CASRADSGRIGAQYF. The CDR3 bases are TGTGCCAGCAGGGCCGACAGCGGAAGAATCGGGGCCCAGTACTTC. The chain uses TRBV25-1 and TRBJ2-5; D may be TRBD1 or TRBD2 (5 bases each). CDR3 length: 15 amino acids. V dropped 6 bases and J dropped 9 bases, with 23 bases sitting between them. Looked up from germline, CDR1 is MGHDK and CDR2 is SYGVNS.

V usage is TRBV6-1 and J usage is TRBJ1-5; D not resolved. This CDR3 is 16 amino acids long. The V gene's germline CDR1 is MNHNS and CDR2 SASEGT. V was shortened by 2 bases and J by 0 bases, with 11 bases between the two germline ends. The CDR3 DNA reads as TGTGCCAGCAGTGAAAGGATTCGCTATAGCAATCAGCCCCAGCATTTT. Its protein is CASSERIRYSNQPQHF.

As to this clone: This specimen includes other DNA sequences encoding the same CDR3. V gene TRBV7-2 combines with J gene TRBJ1-1, with no clear D. CDR3 length equals 13 residues. Germline V gene data show CDR1 as SGHTA and CDR2 as FQGNSA. Trimming cost V 2 bases and J 1 base, with 5 bases left between them. In DNA, the CDR3 is TGTGCCAGCAGCTTACAAGAGAACACTGAAGCTTTCTTT. This gives the protein CASSLQENTEAFF.

V usage is TRBV11-2 and J usage is TRBJ2-7; TRBD2 aligns across 9 bases. Germline-derived CDR1 and CDR2 are SGHAT and FQNNGV. The V and J ends lost 6 bases and 1 base, in that order; junction bases with no gene match: 10. This CDR3 region has 16 residues. CDR3 region: CASRRVSGRFSYEQYF. The CDR3 DNA follows: TGTGCCAGCAGACGGGTTAGCGGGAGATTTTCCTACGAGCAGTACTTC.

This clone was observed once. The chain recombines TRBV28 with TRBJ2-5, with 8 bases fitting TRBD2. The CDR3 totals 12 residues. The germline CDR1 and CDR2 sequences are MDHEN and SYDVKM. The ends lost 9 bases at V and 7 bases at J; junction bases unmatched: 7. As DNA, the CDR3 is TGTGCCAGTAGCGGGACGAGGCGGACCCAGTACTTC. Its translation: CASSGTRRTQYF.

This chain links TRBV28 with TRBJ1-5, with TRBD1 as a possible D gene (6 bases). V was shortened by 1 base and J by 4 bases, with 11 bases between the two germline ends. This CDR3 is 15 amino acids long. The germline gives CDR1 MDHEN, CDR2 SYDVKM. CDR3 bases: TGTGCCAGCAGTTTATTGGGGGGCGGGAATCAGCCCCAGCATTTT. Translation gives CASSLLGGGNQPQHF.

V is TRBV6-6 and J is TRBJ1-1; D might be TRBD1 (5 bases). The CDR3 extends over 13 amino acids. The germline gives CDR1 MNHNY, CDR2 SVGAGI (reference sequence). The V gene lost 6 bases and the J gene lost 2 bases, with 10 bases spanning the gap. CDR3 DNA: TGTGCCAGCAGGACAGATTATAACACTGAAGCTTTCTTT. Its translation: CASRTDYNTEAFF.